The 20 T cell receptor beta chains listed next were all sequenced from one sample in a study of T cell repertoires in cytomegalovirus infection. In TCRdb, the reads were re-called with MiXCR into one record per CDR3 protein. The top ten clones hold more than 20% of a sample with almost 550,000 distinct CDR3 sequences, about 15% of them seen once. The specimen sequenced was CD8+ T cells from PBMCs. These receptors originate from a human donor in good health (CMV status not recorded). Some clones in this sample may be carry-over from other donors' samples.

This clonotype was picked up many times. The chain employs TRBV6-1 and TRBJ2-3; TRBD2 matches at 10 bases. With V trimmed by 6 bases and J by 1 base, 10 bases remained unmatched. Germline assignment: CDR1 MNHNS and CDR2 SASEGT. This CDR3 is 17 amino acids long. CDR3 bases: TGTGCCAGCAGATTTTCATTCGGGACTAGCGGCACAGATACGCAGTATTTT. Its translation: CASRFSFGTSGTDTQYF.

This clonotype has just a few counts. The CDR3 coding sequence is TGTGCCAGCAGTTATCCAAACCCGACAGCTCCAAAAGAGACCCAGTACTTC. The encoded protein is CASSYPNPTAPKETQYF. The chain employs TRBV6-6 and TRBJ2-5; a possible D gene is TRBD1 (5 bases). The CDR3 spans 17 residues. CDR1 is MNHNY, CDR2 SVGAGI, per germline (reference sequence). V lost 3 bases and J lost 3, with 20 bases in between.

This clonotype was observed a handful of times. V gene TRBV7-9 combines with J gene TRBJ1-6; D remains ambiguous. This CDR3 spans 15 amino acids. In germline, CDR1 is SEHNR, CDR2 FQNEAQ (reference sequence). The V end was cut by 5 bases, the J end by 10 bases, with 18 bases between. CDR3 sequence: CASSLRRIRESPLHF. In DNA, the CDR3 is TGTGCCAGCAGCCTTCGGCGCATTCGGGAGTCACCCCTCCACTTT.

This clonotype has more than one count but fewer than ten. The chain employs TRBV9 and TRBJ2-1, with D perhaps given as TRBD1 or TRBD2 (5 bases each). The CDR3 totals 16 residues. V lost 4 bases to trimming and J lost 1 base, with 15 bases between them. The germline V gene has CDR1 SGDLS and CDR2 YYNGEE. The CDR3 spells CASSPRDGVSYNEQFF. CDR3 DNA: TGTGCCAGCAGCCCTCGGGACGGCGTGTCCTACAATGAGCAGTTCTTC.

The rearrangement joins TRBV7-9 to TRBJ1-2; tentative D call: TRBD1 (5 bases). CDR1 SEHNR and CDR2 FQNEAQ come from the germline V gene (reference sequence). V lost 1 base and J 3 bases, leaving 12 bases between the germline ends. This CDR3 spans 15 amino acids. Here the CDR3 DNA reads TGTGCCAGCAGCTTAGGGAGGGGTAGAGACTATGGCTACACCTTC. Encoded protein: CASSLGRGRDYGYTF.

For this clonotype: Mismatch with germline at one junction end may stem from a read error. V usage is TRBV5-1 and J usage is TRBJ2-1; D is perhaps TRBD2 (5 bases). The CDR3 is made up of 16 amino acids. Germline V gene data show CDR1 as SGHRS and CDR2 as YFSETQ. Here the CDR3 DNA reads TGCGCCAGCAGCCCCCGTAGGCTCCCGCCGGGAAATGTGCAGTTCTTC. It is translated as CASSPRRLPPGNVQFF.

This clonotype was observed many times. The chain employs TRBV12-3 or TRBV12-4 and TRBJ1-1, with D uncertain. CDR3 length: 12 residues. V lost 3 bases, J lost 8 bases, and 10 bases lay in between. The CDR3 loop is CASSLSRPEAFF. CDR3 bases: TGTGCCAGCAGTTTGAGTCGGCCGGAAGCTTTCTTT.

This clonotype was counted between two and nine times. The chain combines TRBV5-1 with TRBJ2-7; 11 nucleotides line up with TRBD1. The CDR3 is 15 residues long. The V gene end was trimmed by 3 bases and the J gene end by 3 bases; junction bases not matched to a gene: 5. Germline loops: CDR1 SGHRS, CDR2 YFSETQ. CDR3 region: CASSSPGQGVYEQYF. CDR3 bases: TGCGCCAGCAGCTCGCCGGGACAGGGGGTCTACGAGCAGTACTTC.

This clonotype was recorded many times. The chain uses TRBV6-1 and TRBJ2-7; D may correspond to TRBD1 or TRBD2 (5 bases each). From germline, CDR1 is MNHNS and CDR2 SASEGT. The CDR3 has 16 residues. V gave up 5 bases and J gave up 3 bases, with 20 bases separating them. The CDR3 is CASSQWDQSFHYEQYF. CDR3 DNA sequence: TGTGCCAGCAGTCAATGGGACCAATCCTTCCACTACGAGCAGTACTTC.

The rearrangement joins TRBV4-1 to TRBJ2-1; no definite D call. CDR3 size: 13 residues. From germline, CDR1 is MGHRA and CDR2 YSYEKL. Trimming stripped 1 base from V and 6 bases from J, with 7 bases between. For the CDR3, the DNA is TGCGCCAGCAGCCAAGGGAACCTCAATGAGCAGTTCTTC. Translating gives CASSQGNLNEQFF.

In this sample, this clonotype turned up a few times. V usage is TRBV15 and J usage is TRBJ2-1; 9 bases line up with TRBD2. Germline lookup yields CDR1 LNHNV and CDR2 YYDKDF (reference sequence). The CDR3 is 15 amino acids. V was pared by 5 bases and J by 4 bases, with 6 bases of the junction left unmatched. The CDR3 region is CATSAGLAYYNEQFF. The CDR3 nucleotides are TGTGCCACCAGCGCAGGACTAGCGTATTACAATGAGCAGTTCTTC.

The V gene is TRBV20-1, the J gene TRBJ2-7, with 8 bases lining up with TRBD1. The germline CDR1 and CDR2 sequences are DFQATT and SNEGSKA (reference sequence). V trimming: 5 bases; J trimming: 1 base; junction bases outside the gene matches: 4. The CDR3 consists of 13 residues. The CDR3 is CSAQTGESYEQYF. CDR3 DNA: TGCAGTGCTCAGACAGGGGAATCCTACGAGCAGTACTTC.

V usage is TRBV6-6 and J usage is TRBJ1-1, with 8 bases that match TRBD1. CDR3 length: 16 residues. V dropped 2 bases and J dropped 3; count of bases not matched to a gene: 8. Germline assignment: CDR1 MNHNY and CDR2 SVGAGI (reference sequence). The CDR3 nucleotides are TGTGCCAGCAGTTACCGCCCCAGGGGGCAGGACACTGAAGCTTTCTTT. Translated, it gives CASSYRPRGQDTEAFF.

This clonotype was counted many times. The rearrangement links TRBV6-1 to TRBJ1-5; TRBD1 matches at 7 bases. The CDR3 spans 16 residues. The J segment lost 8 bases and the V segment lost 1 base, leaving 11 bases of the junction unmatched. Germline values: CDR1 MNHNS, CDR2 SASEGT. The CDR3 loop reads CASSEDSAAGGEPQHF. The DNA for the CDR3 is TGTGCCAGCAGTGAAGACTCGGCGGCAGGGGGGGAGCCCCAGCATTTT.

This clonotype was detected a few times. This chain connects TRBV5-1 to TRBJ2-1; TRBD2 might be the D (6 bases). Germline CDR1 reads SGHRS; CDR2 reads YFSETQ. V was trimmed by 1 base and J by 3 bases, leaving 14 bases between them. CDR3 length: 16 amino acids. The CDR3 coding sequence is TGCGCCAGCAGCTTGCCCGGGACTCCAGACTACAATGAGCAGTTCTTC. This sequence encodes CASSLPGTPDYNEQFF.

The chain has TRBV20-1 and TRBJ2-1; TRBD1 aligns across 10 bases. This CDR3 has 15 amino acids. From germline, CDR1 is DFQATT and CDR2 SNEGSKA (reference sequence). The J segment lost 8 bases and the V segment lost 1 base, leaving 8 bases of the junction unmatched. The CDR3 sequence: CSARARDRGIHEQFF. In nucleotides, the CDR3 is TGCAGTGCTAGAGCCCGGGACAGGGGTATACATGAGCAGTTCTTC.

This clonotype was counted between two and nine times. The V gene is TRBV5-1, the J gene TRBJ1-2; D is unresolved. V was pared by 0 bases and J by 6 bases, with 15 bases between. The CDR3 has 15 amino acids. Germline CDR1 is SGHRS and CDR2 is YFSETQ. CDR3 protein: CASSLERAEMDGYTF. DNA for the CDR3: TGCGCCAGCAGCTTGGAGAGGGCAGAGATGGATGGCTACACCTTC.

This clonotype was counted ten times or more. The chain joins TRBV10-3 to TRBJ2-7; D is possibly TRBD1 (5 bases). The CDR3 has 13 residues. Trimming took 8 bases from V and 2 from J, leaving 13 bases between them. Germline CDR1 is ENHRY and CDR2 is SYGVKD. The CDR3 sequence is CAIALAGPYEQYF. CDR3 coding DNA: TGTGCCATCGCGTTGGCAGGGCCCTACGAGCAGTACTTC.

This clonotype was observed a handful of times. The chain links TRBV4-2 to TRBJ2-1, with D uncertain. V was shortened by 0 bases and J by 6 bases, with 15 bases between the two germline ends. The CDR3 sequence is 16 residues long. The germline CDR1 and CDR2 sequences are LGHNA and YNFKEQ. The DNA of the CDR3 is TGTGCCAGCAGCCAAGAGTTGGCCGCCCGGATCAATGAGCAGTTCTTC. This translates into CASSQELAARINEQFF.

For this clonotype: A much larger clone is a single base away; this may be a read error. The chain uses TRBV4-1 and TRBJ1-2; TRBD1 is a possible D gene (6 bases). Germline V gene sequence: CDR1 MGHRA, CDR2 YSYEKL. The CDR3 is 13 amino acids. CDR3 bases: TGTGCCAGCAACCAAGCGGGGGCCGATGGCTACACCTTC. Its translation: CASNQAGADGYTF.